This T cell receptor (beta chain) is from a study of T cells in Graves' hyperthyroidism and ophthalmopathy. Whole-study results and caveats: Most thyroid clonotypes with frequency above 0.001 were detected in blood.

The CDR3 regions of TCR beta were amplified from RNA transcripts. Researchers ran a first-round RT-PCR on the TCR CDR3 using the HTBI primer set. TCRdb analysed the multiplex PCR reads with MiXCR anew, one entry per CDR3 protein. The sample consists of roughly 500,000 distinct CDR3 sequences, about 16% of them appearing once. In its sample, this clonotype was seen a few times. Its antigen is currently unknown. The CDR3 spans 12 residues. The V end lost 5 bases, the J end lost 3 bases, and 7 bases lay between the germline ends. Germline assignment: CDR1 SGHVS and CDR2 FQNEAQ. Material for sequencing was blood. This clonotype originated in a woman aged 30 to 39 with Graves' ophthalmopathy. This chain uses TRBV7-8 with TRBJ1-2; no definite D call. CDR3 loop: CASSAGDYGYTF. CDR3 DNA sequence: TGTGCCAGCAGCGCCGGGGACTATGGCTACACCTTC.